This is a list of T cell receptor beta chains from one sample in a study of breast tumors, draining lymph nodes, adjacent tissues. MiXCR was run by TCRdb on the multiplex PCR reads, yielding one entry per CDR3 protein. Among fewer than 200,000 distinct CDR3 sequences listed, about 30% were seen once. Sequencing input: axillary lymph node tissue. These receptors were taken from a female donor with breast cancer. Some clones in this sample may be carry-over from other donors' samples. The CDR3 runs from the conserved cysteine through the conserved F or W. Each record gives: clone size, V gene, D gene, CDR3 length, J gene, CDR3 protein, CDR3 DNA. A D gene is named only where the DNA matches it firmly. Size is omitted from some rows. Given values are once, few, many or a class for expanded clones.

clone size: -; V gene: TRBV7-2; D gene: TRBD1; CDR3 length: 14; J gene: TRBJ2-3; CDR3 protein: CASSLARGTDTQYF; CDR3 DNA: TGTGCCAGCAGCTTGGCCAGGGGGACAGATACGCAGTATTTT
clone size: once; V gene: TRBV2; D gene: TRBD1; CDR3 length: 18; J gene: TRBJ1-3; CDR3 protein: CASSAGYNEQGAGNTIYF; CDR3 DNA: TGTGCCAGCAGTGCCGGCTACAATGAGCAGGGGGCTGGAAACACCATCTATTTT
clone size: -; V gene: TRBV12-3/TRBV12-4; D gene: -; CDR3 length: 14; J gene: TRBJ1-4; CDR3 protein: CASRSGTGTGELFF; CDR3 DNA: TGTGCCAGCAGATCCGGGACGGGAACTGGAGAACTGTTTTTT
clone size: -; V gene: TRBV5-1; D gene: -; CDR3 length: 14; J gene: TRBJ1-6; CDR3 protein: CASSFREDNSPLHF; CDR3 DNA: TGCGCCAGCAGCTTTAGGGAAGATAATTCCCCCCTCCACTTT
clone size: many; V gene: TRBV6-5; D gene: -; CDR3 length: 13; J gene: TRBJ1-4; CDR3 protein: CASRRAGGEKLFF; CDR3 DNA: TGTGCCAGCAGGCGGGCGGGAGGTGAAAAACTGTTTTTT
clone size: many; V gene: TRBV5-1; D gene: -; CDR3 length: 16; J gene: TRBJ2-6; CDR3 protein: CASSLADIPGANVLTF; CDR3 DNA: TGCGCCAGCAGCTTGGCCGATATTCCTGGGGCCAACGTCCTGACTTTC
clone size: many; V gene: TRBV28; D gene: -; CDR3 length: 15; J gene: TRBJ1-5; CDR3 protein: CASSFLGGSNQPQHF; CDR3 DNA: TGTGCCAGCAGTTTCCTAGGGGGAAGCAATCAGCCCCAGCATTTT
clone size: -; V gene: TRBV5-1; D gene: -; CDR3 length: 15; J gene: TRBJ2-3; CDR3 protein: CASSSLVVGSDTQYF; CDR3 DNA: TGCGCCAGCAGCTCCCTCGTGGTGGGCTCAGATACGCAGTATTTT
clone size: many; V gene: TRBV11-2; D gene: -; CDR3 length: 11; J gene: TRBJ2-7; CDR3 protein: CASSRSYEQYF; CDR3 DNA: TGTGCCAGCAGCCGGTCCTACGAGCAGTACTTC
clone size: many; V gene: TRBV20-1; D gene: -; CDR3 length: 12; J gene: TRBJ2-1; CDR3 protein: CSGPSATNEQFF; CDR3 DNA: TGCAGTGGTCCTAGTGCCACCAATGAGCAGTTCTTC
clone size: -; V gene: TRBV10-1; D gene: TRBD2; CDR3 length: 16; J gene: TRBJ2-1; CDR3 protein: CAGSRLAGGPTDEQFF; CDR3 DNA: TGCGCCGGCAGTCGACTAGCGGGAGGGCCGACCGATGAGCAGTTCTTC
clone size: -; V gene: TRBV2; D gene: -; CDR3 length: 15; J gene: TRBJ2-3; CDR3 protein: CASRGTLASTDTPYF; CDR3 DNA: TGTGCCAGCAGAGGGACACTCGCTAGCACAGACACGCCGTATTTT
clone size: many; V gene: TRBV5-1; D gene: TRBD1; CDR3 length: 18; J gene: TRBJ2-6; CDR3 protein: CASSLVGTGISGANVLTF; CDR3 DNA: TGCGCCAGCAGCTTGGTCGGGACAGGGATCTCTGGGGCCAACGTCCTGACTTTC
clone size: many; V gene: TRBV10-3; D gene: -; CDR3 length: 14; J gene: TRBJ1-3; CDR3 protein: CAISVGGSGNTIYF; CDR3 DNA: TGTGCCATCAGTGTCGGAGGATCGGGAAACACCATATATTTT
clone size: many; V gene: TRBV19; D gene: -; CDR3 length: 15; J gene: TRBJ2-5; CDR3 protein: CASSPWMEGGETQYF; CDR3 DNA: TGTGCCAGTAGTCCCTGGATGGAGGGCGGGGAGACCCAGTACTTC
clone size: many; V gene: TRBV5-6; D gene: -; CDR3 length: 15; J gene: TRBJ2-5; CDR3 protein: CASSLWNRVGETQYF; CDR3 DNA: TGTGCCAGCAGCTTGTGGAACAGGGTGGGAGAGACCCAGTACTTC
clone size: many; V gene: TRBV30; D gene: TRBD1; CDR3 length: 14; J gene: TRBJ2-1; CDR3 protein: CAWQGTGPYNEQFF; CDR3 DNA: TGTGCCTGGCAAGGGACAGGGCCCTACAATGAGCAGTTCTTC
clone size: many; V gene: TRBV5-1; D gene: TRBD2; CDR3 length: 15; J gene: TRBJ2-7; CDR3 protein: CASSLAGRHLPEQYF; CDR3 DNA: TGCGCCAGCAGCTTGGCCGGGAGGCATCTCCCCGAGCAGTACTTC
clone size: -; V gene: TRBV20-1; D gene: TRBD2; CDR3 length: 14; J gene: TRBJ2-3; CDR3 protein: CSAGWASGSDTQYF; CDR3 DNA: TGCAGTGCTGGGTGGGCTAGCGGTTCAGATACGCAGTATTTT
clone size: -; V gene: TRBV24-1; D gene: -; CDR3 length: 14; J gene: TRBJ2-4; CDR3 protein: CATSDSKTKNIRYF; CDR3 DNA: TGTGCCACCAGTGATTCGAAAACTAAAAACATTCGGTACTTC
clone size: many; V gene: TRBV7-2; D gene: -; CDR3 length: 17; J gene: TRBJ1-5; CDR3 protein: CASSLYWGGDLNQPQHF; CDR3 DNA: TGTGCCAGCAGCTTATATTGGGGGGGAGATTTGAATCAGCCCCAGCATTTT